The rows below give T cell receptor beta chains drawn from one sample of a study of identical twins. TCRdb itself ran the 5' RACE reads through MiXCR, one entry per CDR3 protein. The table has about 200,000 distinct CDR3 sequences, roughly a tenth seen once. The sequenced sample consisted of memory (CD45RO+) T cells sorted from blood. The receptor set was obtained from a woman between 18 and 29 years old in good health. Both conserved end residues are trimmed from each CDR3. The order of the fields is V gene, J gene, CDR3 length, CDR3 protein.

TRBV23-1,TRBJ2-7,19,ASSHPSTPGLAGDSSYEQY
TRBV10-1,TRBJ2-3,12,ASSGDRVTDTQY
TRBV15,TRBJ2-3,14,ATSRDHSGGWYTQY
TRBV27,TRBJ2-7,12,ASSPPGRVDEQY
TRBV2,TRBJ2-5,11,ASSPAGQETQY
TRBV25-1,TRBJ2-7,12,ASSVGTANYEQY
TRBV7-8,TRBJ1-1,14,ASSLYGTGINAEAF
TRBV18,TRBJ2-1,15,ASSQTGASGSRNEQF
TRBV7-2,TRBJ1-1,12,ASSFLGGVAEAF
TRBV7-9,TRBJ1-6,14,ASSTPKGVANSPLH
TRBV11-2,TRBJ2-1,14,ASSLMVGQGDNEQF
TRBV20-1,TRBJ2-1,9,SARDFDEQF
TRBV3-1,TRBJ2-1,14,ASSQDLTDFYNEQF
TRBV5-1,TRBJ1-5,12,ASSTGGADQPQH
TRBV29-1,TRBJ2-3,11,SCGHGFGDTQY
TRBV5-1,TRBJ1-4,12,ASSKGQIDEKLF
TRBV19,TRBJ1-3,10,ASRRSGNTIY
TRBV7-9,TRBJ1-1,11,ARLMAGNTEAF
TRBV15,TRBJ2-2,15,ATSSPYSGRYTGELF
TRBV6-2/TRBV6-3,TRBJ2-1,11,ASSYSDASEQF
TRBV20-1,TRBJ2-3,12,SAREGLNTDTQY
TRBV6-5,TRBJ2-5,12,ASTSRGGGETQY
TRBV20-1,TRBJ2-1,14,SASVPGEPTHNEQF
TRBV9,TRBJ2-3,11,ASSSAMADTQY
TRBV4-2,TRBJ2-5,15,ASSQGSGRLARQTQY
TRBV9,TRBJ1-3,11,ASSPSFGNTIY
TRBV5-1,TRBJ2-5,12,ASGPGSGTETQY
TRBV11-3,TRBJ1-1,12,ASSLRSGDTEAF
TRBV7-7,TRBJ2-5,11,ASSGHQAETQY
TRBV28,TRBJ2-1,13,ASSNGVATYNEQF
TRBV5-1,TRBJ2-7,10,ASSRDGPEQY
TRBV11-2,TRBJ2-7,11,ASSLSGRDEQY
TRBV3-1,TRBJ1-6,13,ASSRGTVYNSPLH
TRBV3-1,TRBJ2-7,11,ASSRGRAYEQY
TRBV3-1,TRBJ2-1,9,ASSQGGPAF
TRBV13,TRBJ2-3,13,ASSLRTSGVGTQY
TRBV3-1,TRBJ2-7,13,ASTSGGTGTYEQY
TRBV4-3,TRBJ1-6,12,ASSQDREDSPLH
TRBV20-1,TRBJ2-3,13,SARAQQGGTDTQY
TRBV11-2,TRBJ2-1,13,ASSAGTGTHNEQF
TRBV20-1,TRBJ2-7,12,SARVLAGANEQY
TRBV7-9,TRBJ2-2,15,ASSLDTLAGVTGELF
TRBV7-7,TRBJ2-1,11,ASSLNRVDEQF
TRBV7-9,TRBJ2-3,13,ASSFYGGSTDTQY
TRBV10-3,TRBJ1-1,11,AITTEGGTEAF
TRBV20-1,TRBJ2-7,11,SARLAGVYEQY
TRBV12-3/TRBV12-4,TRBJ2-7,11,ASTRDRPYEQY
TRBV10-3,TRBJ2-1,16,AISDSRLASTRGNEQF
TRBV10-2,TRBJ2-3,10,ASSISSDTQY
TRBV7-2,TRBJ2-3,14,ASSLLAGKTTDTQY
TRBV19,TRBJ2-1,13,ASSAALREIHEQF
TRBV27,TRBJ2-1,12,ASAALGSYNEQF